These 18 T cell receptor beta chains share one sample of origin, sequenced in a study of patients and donors after allogeneic stem cell transplantation (dated by TCRdb to between 2020 and 2021). Library preparation employed RT-PCR. The listed sequencing device is NextSeq 550. The raw public data were reprocessed by TCRdb itself: fastp quality trimming at Q25, MiXCR clonotype calling, in-frame beta chains only. A single entry per CDR3 protein holds the most common genes and DNA from its merged rows. This sample has around 160,000 distinct CDR3 sequences in its table, and roughly 31% of those were observed once. The biggest ten clones account for around 3% of the sample. Sequenced: blood, either unsorted or a sorted T cell fraction (not recorded which). These receptor sequences come from a human donor who was either an allogeneic HSCT recipient or a stem cell or donor lymphocyte infusion donor (not recorded which). It is not recorded whose cells these are; they may come from a transplant donor.

This clonotype has a handful of counts. The chain has TRBV5-1 and TRBJ1-2; tentative D call: TRBD1 (5 bases). The CDR3 is 16 amino acids. Germline lookup yields CDR1 SGHRS and CDR2 YFSETQ. The germline V and J ends were trimmed by 4 bases and 6 bases, with 22 bases remaining between them. This CDR3 reads CASSITPGRGKNGYTF. Written as DNA, the CDR3 is TGCGCCAGCAGCATAACCCCGGGACGGGGGAAGAATGGCTACACCTTC. Combining the CDR3 with reference TRBV5-1 and TRBJ1-2 gives the whole variable domain KAGVTQTPRYLIKTRGQQVTLSCSPISGHRSVSWYQQTPGQGLQFLFEYFSETQRNKGNFPGRFSGRQFSNSRSEMNVSTLELGDSALYLCASSITPGRGKNGYTFGSGTRLTVV.

This rearrangement joins TRBV4-1 to TRBJ2-5; the D gene could be TRBD1 or TRBD2 (5 bases each). This CDR3 region has 18 residues. Germline V CDR1 and CDR2: MGHRA, YSYEKL. V lost 4 bases, J lost 1 base, and 22 bases lay in between. The DNA for the CDR3 is TGCGCCAGCAGCCGCCTAGTACCGACGGGACGGATCCAAGAGACCCAGTACTTC. This encodes CASSRLVPTGRIQETQYF.

The chain recombines TRBV10-3 with TRBJ1-5, with TRBD1 matching 8 bases. The CDR3 loop spans 18 amino acids. Germline V gene lookup returns CDR1 ENHRY and CDR2 SYGVKD. Trimming at V came to 0 bases and at J to 5 bases, leaving 12 bases not matched to a gene. CDR3: CAISESNRRTGSDQPQHF. Written as DNA, the CDR3 is TGTGCCATCAGTGAGTCCAATCGCAGGACAGGGAGTGATCAGCCCCAGCATTTT.

V is TRBV12-3 or TRBV12-4 and J is TRBJ2-2; D is unresolved. Trimming left V 5 bases short and J 2 bases short, with 12 bases between. The length of the CDR3 is 15 residues. Here the CDR3 DNA reads TGTGCCAGCAGTGTTTTCCTGGGAAACACCGGGGAGCTGTTTTTT. Its protein is CASSVFLGNTGELFF.

At least ten counts were recorded for this clonotype. This rearrangement joins TRBV10-3 to TRBJ1-4; unclear D gene. V lost 0 bases and J lost 10, with 9 bases in between. CDR1 is ENHRY, CDR2 SYGVKD, per germline. This CDR3 has 13 amino acids. The CDR3 here is CAISESMGGKLFF. The CDR3 DNA is TGTGCCATCAGTGAGTCGATGGGTGGAAAACTGTTTTTT.

V gene TRBV6-5 combines with J gene TRBJ2-5; 9 nucleotides align to TRBD1. The CDR3 totals 15 residues. Germline V CDR1 and CDR2: MNHEY, SVGAGI. Trimming took 2 bases from V and 5 from J; bases not matched to a gene: 6. Here the CDR3 DNA reads TGTGCCAGCAGTTACGGCACAGGGGGCCTGGAGACCCAGTACTTC. It specifies CASSYGTGGLETQYF.

The chain is built from TRBV27 and TRBJ2-5; D could derive from TRBD1 or TRBD2 (5 bases each). Trimming cost V 2 bases and J 5 bases, with 9 bases left between them. Germline CDR1 MNHEY, CDR2 SMNVEV (reference sequence). The CDR3 is made up of 13 amino acids. CDR3 nucleotides: TGTGCCAGCAGTTTAATGTGGGGGGAGACCCAGTACTTC. It codes for CASSLMWGETQYF.

This clonotype was seen a few times. CDR3 sequence: CASGSLGSDTDTQYF. CDR3 nucleotides: TGTGCCAGCGGATCGCTAGGGTCTGACACAGATACGCAGTATTTT. This rearrangement joins TRBV4-2 to TRBJ2-3; D is unresolved. Germline-derived CDR1 and CDR2 are LGHNA and YNFKEQ. The V end lost 8 bases, the J end lost 2 bases, and 17 bases lay between the germline ends. The CDR3 consists of 15 residues.

The chain links TRBV12-3 or TRBV12-4 to TRBJ2-5; D gene unclear. There are 13 residues in the CDR3. V shed 6 bases and J shed 5 bases, with 13 bases lying between them. CDR3 in DNA: TGTGCCAGCAGACCAGTGGGCCGTGAGACCCAGTACTTC. Translated: CASRPVGRETQYF.

The sample holds a few counts of this clonotype. The V call is TRBV24-1, the J call TRBJ2-5; D might be TRBD2 (5 bases). Germline CDR1 and CDR2: KGHDR and SFDVKD. The CDR3 covers 14 residues. Trimming shortened V by 4 bases and J by 3 bases, and 11 bases separated the two germline ends. The CDR3 spells CATSDSGSKETQYF. The CDR3 coding sequence is TGTGCCACCAGTGACTCGGGATCTAAAGAGACCCAGTACTTC.

The chain recombines TRBV7-9 with TRBJ2-1, with 11 bases that match TRBD2. The CDR3 length is 15 residues. V lost 4 bases and J lost 9; bases outside the gene matches: 8. Germline CDR1 reads SEHNR; CDR2 reads FQNEAQ (reference sequence). The CDR3 loop is CASSSSSGGRTEQFF. CDR3 nucleotides: TGTGCCAGCAGCTCTTCTAGCGGGGGGAGGACTGAGCAGTTCTTC. The full variable domain, in which reference TRBV7-9 and TRBJ2-1 provide the parts outside the CDR3, is DTGVSQNPRHKITKRGQNVTFRCDPISEHNRLYWYRQTLGQGPEFLTYFQNEAQLEKSRLLSDRFSAERPKGSFSTLEIQRTEQGDSAMYLCASSSSSGGRTEQFFGPGTRLTVL.

CDR3 in amino acids: CASSARTAGEAFF. The DNA for the CDR3 is TGCGCCAGCAGCGCCCGGACCGCAGGTGAAGCTTTCTTT. The V gene is TRBV4-1, the J gene TRBJ1-1; unclear D gene. The CDR3 loop spans 13 amino acids. Germline lookup yields CDR1 MGHRA and CDR2 YSYEKL. V was shortened by 5 bases and J by 7 bases, with 14 bases between the two germline ends.

This chain uses TRBV11-3 with TRBJ2-5, with a possible D match to TRBD1 (6 bases). Deletions cut 4 bases from V and 5 bases from J, with 11 bases between. Per the germline V gene, CDR1 is SGHNT and CDR2 is YENEEA. The CDR3 runs 13 residues. The CDR3 nucleotides are TGTGCCAGCAGCTCAGGGGCCACGGAGACCCAGTACTTC. Its protein is CASSSGATETQYF. Full variable domain (remainder filled in from reference TRBV11-3 and TRBJ2-5): EAGVVQSPRYKIIEKKQPVAFWCNPISGHNTLYWYLQNLGQGPELLIRYENEEAVDDSQLPKDRFSAERLKGVDSTLKIQPAELGDSAVYLCASSSGATETQYFGPGTRLLVL.

This clonotype was observed a few times. The chain uses TRBV25-1 and TRBJ2-5, with D uncertain. V was shortened by 3 bases and J by 5 bases, with 13 bases between the two germline ends. CDR1 MGHDK and CDR2 SYGVNS come from the germline V gene. The CDR3 runs to 14 residues. CDR3 protein: CASSDSTGPETQYF. CDR3 in DNA: TGTGCCAGCAGTGATTCCACTGGACCCGAGACCCAGTACTTC.

The chain uses TRBV5-1 and TRBJ1-2; 7 bases are a match to TRBD1. This CDR3 has 14 residues. Germline V CDR1 and CDR2: SGHRS, YFSETQ. V shed 3 bases, J shed 5 bases, and the junction held 7 bases outside the gene matches. CDR3 in amino acids: CASSSGTVNYGYTF. DNA for the CDR3: TGCGCCAGCAGCTCCGGGACAGTTAATTATGGCTACACCTTC.

This clonotype occurred a few times. V usage is TRBV5-1 and J usage is TRBJ2-6; weak D call: TRBD1 (6 bases). V lost 2 bases and J 4 bases, leaving 13 bases between the germline ends. Germline values: CDR1 SGHRS, CDR2 YFSETQ. The CDR3 length is 16 residues. CDR3 in amino acids: CASSLQGAKGANVLTF. The DNA of the CDR3 is TGCGCCAGCAGCTTACAGGGAGCGAAAGGGGCCAACGTCCTGACTTTC.

This sequence joins TRBV12-3 or TRBV12-4 and TRBJ2-2; 9 bases are a match to TRBD2. This CDR3 has 16 residues. Trimming removed 7 bases from V and 5 bases from J; junction bases left unmatched: 11. CDR3 sequence: CASTLGLAGFTGELFF. In nucleotides, the CDR3 is TGTGCCAGCACACTAGGGCTAGCGGGATTTACCGGGGAGCTGTTTTTT.

This clonotype was counted a few times. The chain employs TRBV18 and TRBJ2-7; 7 bases are a match to TRBD1. Germline lookup yields CDR1 KGHSH and CDR2 LQKENI. CDR3 length: 13 amino acids. V was pared by 5 bases and J by 6 bases, with 7 bases of the junction left unmatched. CDR3 residues: CASSFDRDGEQYF. The CDR3 DNA reads as TGTGCCAGCTCATTTGACAGGGATGGCGAGCAGTACTTC.